The rows below give T cell receptor beta chains drawn from one sample of a study of early T cells in non-severe SARS-CoV-2 infection. From the 5' RACE reads, TCRdb called clonotypes with MiXCR, one entry per CDR3 protein. Seen here are fewer than 75,000 distinct CDR3 sequences, 20% to 25% observed once, and the top ten hold more than 15%. Sequenced here: whole blood, sampled at baseline. These receptors were obtained from an adult who was a healthcare worker with PCR-confirmed SARS-CoV-2 infection or an uninfected control (not recorded which). Each CDR3 is given with its conserved first and last residue.

v_gene	CDR3aa
TRBV20-1	CSARDPFSGANVLTF
TRBV19	CASRTTSDYGYTF
TRBV14	CASSQDPVTDTQYF
TRBV6-5	CASSRGLAGGRGTDTQYF
TRBV5-4	CASRPRDRDSPLHF
TRBV20-1	CSAPLARSSYEQYF
TRBV20-1	CSARRERGNLEPQHF
TRBV5-4	CASSLRGGGATGELFF
TRBV9	CASSSSGTSGTYEQYF
TRBV7-3	CASSPGTGSEAFF
TRBV13	CASSLSGAATNEKLFF
TRBV7-2	CASSPSAPEKLFF
TRBV27	CASATGEGRGYGYTF
TRBV11-2	CASSLGRTISTGELFF
TRBV7-6	CASSFQMNTEAFF
TRBV18	CASSPPSGQVGGDTQYF
TRBV7-7	CASSPGTGGSHGELFF
TRBV5-1	CASSWTLTGPSYEQYF
TRBV3-1	CASSQAGVEQPQHF
TRBV20-1	CSAQELGASTDTQYF
TRBV6-1	CASSEGTAGETQYF
TRBV6-1	CASSEVRSAEAFF
TRBV5-1	CASSLVSATEAFF
TRBV3-1	CASSHGAKNIQYF
TRBV3-1	CASSRQINQPQHF
TRBV2	CASSEGPTGADTQYF
TRBV5-6	CASSLWGWTGEPQETQYF
TRBV10-3	CAITAGQGAEETQYF
TRBV7-9	CASSPGEPGANVLTF
TRBV30	CAWRGMGQGTEAFF
TRBV6-6	CASRFSESNQPQHF
TRBV2	CASSYPTGTVDEQYF
TRBV4-2	CASSQDLGSKAFF
TRBV15	CATSRITPGVRETQYF
TRBV5-4	CASSTETLGSGNTIYF
TRBV18	CASSPLRLDEKLFF
TRBV2	CANAVERNTEAFF
TRBV12-3/TRBV12-4	CASSSSRSTIYF
TRBV28	CASSWDLSTDTQYF
TRBV6-2/TRBV6-3	CASTPRGYTF
TRBV2	CASSEGSSSLNTGELFF
TRBV4-1	CASSRKPAGGSNEQFF
TRBV12-3/TRBV12-4	CASSPGKVTIYF
TRBV12-3/TRBV12-4	CASSPTGTTNTGELFF
TRBV19	CASSLGQLFNEQFF
TRBV7-9	CASSLDMATAFF
TRBV12-3/TRBV12-4	CASSLGATSADTQYF
TRBV6-2/TRBV6-3	CARCQGGAGQETQYF
TRBV9	CASSVGRETYEQYF
TRBV12-3/TRBV12-4	CASTRGQNDNEQFF
TRBV5-1	CASSLGDRAHGYTF
TRBV20-1	CSAKPSGYGYTF
TRBV5-1	CASSADGNQPQHF